This T cell receptor (beta chain) was sequenced for a study of blood T cell repertoires in COVID-19. Repertoires were generated with immunoSEQ multiplex PCR, while TCRdb's copy carries only in-frame clones and drops some. There are over 350,000 clones in the sample; approximately 90% occur only once, and approximately 1% lies in the top ten. Residents of about two dozen US areas, aged roughly 18 to 95 years, made up the participants. CDR1 is SGHTA and CDR2 is FQGNSA in the germline V gene. The CDR3 extends over 17 amino acids. J was trimmed by 2 bases and V by 5 bases; bases with no gene match: 12. The chain couples TRBV7-2 to TRBJ2-3, with 8 positions matching TRBD2. Sequences were obtained from PBMCs or T cells enriched from blood (not recorded which). The origin of this receptor is a woman aged 25 to 39 with acute COVID-19. CDR3: CASSKTSAGRDTDTQYF. CDR3 DNA sequence: TGTGCCAGCAGCAAGACTAGCGCTGGGCGGGACACAGATACGCAGTATTTT.